The present entry profiles one T cell receptor (beta chain) with its context. The data belong to a study of blood T cell repertoires in COVID-19. Study context: T cells, B-cell-depleted T cells, or PBMCs supplied cDNA or gDNA.

The CDR3 loop spans 18 amino acids. With V trimmed by 2 bases and J by 0 bases, 3 bases remained unmatched. Germline V gene sequence: CDR1 MNHEY, CDR2 SMNVEV (reference sequence). Using immunoSEQ multiplex PCR, the repertoire was profiled, and TCRdb retains in-frame clones only, with some absent. The sample lists around 230,000 clones, over 65% occurring once. The chain carries TRBV27 and TRBJ2-2; 13 bases map to TRBD2. The sequence was obtained from a woman in her seventies with active or convalescent COVID-19. Input material: peripheral blood. CDR3 in DNA: TGTGCCAGCAGTTTAACAGGACTAGCGGGAGCGAACACCGGGGAGCTGTTTTTT. This translates into CASSLTGLAGANTGELFF.